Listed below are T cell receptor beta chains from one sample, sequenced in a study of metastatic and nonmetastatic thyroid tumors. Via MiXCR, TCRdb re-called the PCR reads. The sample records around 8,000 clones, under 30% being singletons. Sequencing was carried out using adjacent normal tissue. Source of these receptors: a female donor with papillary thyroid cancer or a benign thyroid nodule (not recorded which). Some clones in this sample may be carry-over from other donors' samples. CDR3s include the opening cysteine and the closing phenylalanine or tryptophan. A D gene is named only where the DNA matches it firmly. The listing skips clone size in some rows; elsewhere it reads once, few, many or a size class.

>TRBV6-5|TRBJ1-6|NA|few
CASSYTGTLNSPLHF
TGTGCCAGCAGTTACACAGGGACCTTAAATTCACCCCTCCACTTT
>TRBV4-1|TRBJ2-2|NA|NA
CASSQAAGRAGELFF
TGCGCCAGCAGCCAAGCCGCAGGAAGGGCCGGGGAGCTGTTTTTT
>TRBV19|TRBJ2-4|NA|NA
CASSEFVGRGFNIQYF
TGTGCCAGTAGTGAGTTTGTAGGCAGGGGATTCAACATTCAGTACTTC
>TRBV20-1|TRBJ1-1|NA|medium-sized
CRGGAIGNTEAFF
TGCAGAGGAGGGGCTATAGGGAACACTGAAGCTTTCTTT
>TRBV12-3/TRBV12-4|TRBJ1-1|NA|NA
CASSPQPGPFTEAFF
TGTGCCAGCAGCCCACAACCGGGACCTTTCACTGAAGCTTTCTTT
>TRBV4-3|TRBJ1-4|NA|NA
CASSQDRTGPTNEKLFF
TGCGCCAGCAGCCAAGACCGAACAGGGCCAACTAATGAAAAACTGTTTTTT
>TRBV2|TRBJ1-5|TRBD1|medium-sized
CASSEQGGQPQHF
TGTGCCAGCAGCGAACAGGGGGGTCAGCCCCAGCATTTT
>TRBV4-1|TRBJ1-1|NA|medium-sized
CASSQGVRWNTEAFF
TGCGCCAGCAGCCAAGGAGTTAGGTGGAACACTGAAGCTTTCTTT
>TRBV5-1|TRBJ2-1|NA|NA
CASSFDINNEQFF
TGCGCCAGCAGCTTCGACATCAACAATGAGCAGTTCTTC
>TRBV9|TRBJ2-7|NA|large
CASSVDLGEYEQYF
TGTGCCAGCAGCGTAGATTTAGGGGAATACGAGCAGTACTTC
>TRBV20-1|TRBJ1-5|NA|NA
CSAGMNDNQPQHF
TGCAGTGCCGGGATGAATGACAATCAGCCCCAGCATTTT
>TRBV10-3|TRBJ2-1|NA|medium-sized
CAIRDRAYNEQFF
TGTGCCATCAGAGACAGAGCATACAATGAGCAGTTCTTC
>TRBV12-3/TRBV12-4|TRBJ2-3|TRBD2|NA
CASRPGTSGVVQYF
TGTGCCAGCCGTCCCGGGACTAGCGGGGTAGTTCAGTATTTT
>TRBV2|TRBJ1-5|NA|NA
CASSETGMRNQPQHF
TGTGCCAGCTCCGAAACAGGGATGCGCAATCAGCCCCAGCATTTT
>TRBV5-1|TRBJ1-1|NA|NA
CASSLLGPGTEAFF
TGCGCCAGCAGCTTGTTGGGACCTGGCACTGAAGCTTTCTTT
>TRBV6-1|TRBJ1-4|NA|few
CASRGPEKKLFF
TGTGCCAGCAGGGGGCCGGAGAAAAAACTGTTTTTT
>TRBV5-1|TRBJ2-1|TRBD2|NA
CASSLMLAGGVYNEQFF
TGCGCCAGCAGCTTGATGCTAGCGGGAGGTGTGTACAATGAGCAGTTCTTC
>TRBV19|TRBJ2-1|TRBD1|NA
CASSAGGQGTNEQFF
TGTGCCAGTAGCGCTGGGGGACAGGGCACGAATGAGCAGTTCTTC